This T cell receptor beta chain was recovered during a study of shared clonotypes between healthy human individuals. Positively selected for CCR7, the CD45RO-negative cells used as naive CD8 cells excluded terminally differentiated effector memory CD45RA+ cells. The CDR3 has 15 residues. Germline V gene sequence: CDR1 SGHTA, CDR2 FQGNSA. J gave up 3 bases and V 1 base, and 4 bases lay outside the gene matches. TCRdb keeps only in-frame clones here, not all; method: immunoSEQ multiplex PCR. The repertoire holds approximately 2,000,000 clones, about 93% seen once, with about 1.7% in the top ten. The sequence was collected from a man younger than 30 in good health. Some clones in this sample may be carry-over from other donors' samples. The rearrangement uses TRBV7-2 and TRBJ1-1; TRBD1 aligns across 8 bases. Sequencing was performed on naive CD8+ T cells from PBMCs. The CDR3 coding sequence is TGTGCCAGCAGCTTAGTGCGACAGGGGTACACTGAAGCTTTCTTT. This gives the protein CASSLVRQGYTEAFF.